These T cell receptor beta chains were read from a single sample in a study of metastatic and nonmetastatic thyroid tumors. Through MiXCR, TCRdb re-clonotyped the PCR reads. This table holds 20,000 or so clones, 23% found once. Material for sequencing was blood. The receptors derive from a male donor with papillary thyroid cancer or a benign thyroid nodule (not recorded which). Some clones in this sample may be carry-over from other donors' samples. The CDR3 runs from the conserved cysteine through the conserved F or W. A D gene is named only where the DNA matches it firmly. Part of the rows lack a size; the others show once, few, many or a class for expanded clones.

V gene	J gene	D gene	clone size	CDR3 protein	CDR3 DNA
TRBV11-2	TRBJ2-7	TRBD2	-	CASSVTSGTSYEQYF	TGTGCCAGCAGCGTGACTAGCGGGACCTCCTACGAGCAGTACTTC
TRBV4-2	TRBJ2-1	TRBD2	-	CAISRVSGSMYNEQFF	TGTGCCATCAGCCGGGTTAGCGGGAGTATGTACAATGAGCAGTTCTTC
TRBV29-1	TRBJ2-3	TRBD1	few	CSGSPRGRPDTQYF	TGCAGCGGTTCCCCCAGGGGGCGCCCAGATACGCAGTATTTT
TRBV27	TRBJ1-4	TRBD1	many	CASRPGQGPRVGEKLFF	TGTGCCAGCAGACCGGGACAGGGCCCAAGGGTGGGGGAAAAACTGTTTTTT
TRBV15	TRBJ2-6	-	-	CATSSLFSVANVLTF	TGTGCCACCAGCAGTTTGTTCTCTGTGGCCAACGTCCTAACTTTC
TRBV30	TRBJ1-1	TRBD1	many	CAWRVPGQTTEAFF	TGTGCCTGGAGAGTACCGGGACAGACCACTGAAGCTTTCTTT
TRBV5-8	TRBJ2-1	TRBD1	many	CASSIVRGTGSNNEQFF	TGTGCCAGCAGCATCGTAAGGGGGACAGGGAGCAACAATGAGCAGTTCTTC
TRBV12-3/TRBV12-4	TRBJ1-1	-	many	CASSRKSNTEAFF	TGTGCCAGCAGTCGAAAGTCGAACACTGAAGCTTTCTTT
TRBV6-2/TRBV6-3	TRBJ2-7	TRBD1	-	CASRTGQSWGEQYF	TGTGCCAGCCGGACAGGGCAGAGCTGGGGCGAGCAGTACTTC
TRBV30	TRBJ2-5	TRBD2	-	CAWSTGRGYQETQYF	TGTGCCTGGAGTACGGGGCGGGGGTACCAAGAGACCCAGTACTTC
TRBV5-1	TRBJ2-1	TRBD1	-	CASSPGGTGYNEQFF	TGCGCCAGCAGCCCAGGGGGGACAGGCTACAATGAGCAGTTCTTC
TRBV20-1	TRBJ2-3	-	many	CSARGGAFTDTQYF	TGCAGTGCTAGAGGGGGGGCTTTCACAGATACGCAGTATTTT
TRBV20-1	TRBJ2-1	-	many	CRAAGEQFF	TGCAGGGCGGCGGGTGAGCAGTTCTTC
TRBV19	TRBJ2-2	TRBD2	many	CASRLSGRYTGELFF	TGTGCCAGCAGGCTTAGCGGGAGGTACACCGGGGAGCTGTTTTTT
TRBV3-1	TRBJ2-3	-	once	CASSRTQTDTQYF	TGTGCCAGCTCCAGGACCCAAACAGATACGCAGTATTTT
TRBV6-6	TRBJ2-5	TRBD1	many	CASSYEGTGKETQYF	TGTGCCAGCAGTTACGAGGGGACAGGGAAAGAGACCCAGTACTTC
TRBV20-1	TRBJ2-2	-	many	CSASGNTGELFF	TGCAGTGCTTCAGGAAACACCGGGGAGCTGTTTTTT
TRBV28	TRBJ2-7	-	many	CASIPGDSYEQYF	TGTGCCAGCATACCCGGGGATTCCTACGAGCAGTACTTC
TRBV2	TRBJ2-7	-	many	CASSPQGSGSSYEQYF	TGTGCCAGCAGCCCCCAAGGTAGCGGCAGCTCCTACGAGCAGTACTTC
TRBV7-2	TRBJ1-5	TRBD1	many	CASSLARQGLPSNQPQHF	TGTGCCAGCAGCTTGGCTCGACAGGGACTCCCTAGCAATCAGCCCCAGCATTTT
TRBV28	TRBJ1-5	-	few	CASNPGWGRGDQPKHF	TGTGCCAGCAACCCCGGGTGGGGGCGCGGAGATCAGCCCAAGCATTTT
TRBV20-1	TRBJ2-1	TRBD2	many	CSASIAVQRDLNEQFF	TGCAGTGCTAGCATAGCGGTGCAGCGGGACCTCAATGAGCAGTTCTTC
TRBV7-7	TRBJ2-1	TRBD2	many	CASSFRLAGGEQFF	TGTGCTAGCAGCTTTAGACTAGCGGGAGGAGAGCAGTTCTTC
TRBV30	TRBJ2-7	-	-	CAWSLADYYEQYF	TGTGCCTGGAGTTTGGCAGATTACTACGAGCAGTACTTC
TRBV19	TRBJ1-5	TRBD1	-	CASSRTGGVLQPQHF	TGTGCCAGTAGTAGGACAGGGGGCGTCCTTCAGCCCCAGCATTTT
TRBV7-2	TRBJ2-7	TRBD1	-	CASSFQGEIYEQYF	TGTGCCAGCAGCTTTCAGGGGGAAATCTACGAGCAGTACTTC
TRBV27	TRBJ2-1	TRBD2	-	CASSFALAGVDEQFF	TGTGCCAGCAGTTTCGCACTAGCGGGAGTAGATGAGCAGTTCTTC
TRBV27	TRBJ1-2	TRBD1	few	CASSDRGPYGYTF	TGTGCCAGCAGTGACAGGGGCCCGTATGGCTACACCTTC
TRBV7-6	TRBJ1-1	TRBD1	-	CASSQRAGTGVNTEAFF	TGTGCCAGCAGCCAAAGGGCCGGGACAGGCGTTAACACTGAAGCTTTCTTT
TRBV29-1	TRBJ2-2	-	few	CSGRQERNTGELFF	TGCAGCGGAAGACAGGAGAGAAACACCGGGGAGCTGTTTTTT
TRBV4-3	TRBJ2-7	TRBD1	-	CASSQGATGETYEQYF	TGCGCCAGCAGCCAAGGCGCAACAGGGGAAACCTACGAGCAGTACTTC
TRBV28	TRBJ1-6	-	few	CASRHKSGLRNYNSPLHF	TGTGCCAGTAGACATAAGTCGGGACTCAGGAACTATAATTCACCCCTCCACTTT
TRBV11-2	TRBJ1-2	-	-	CASSFSGGSYGYTF	TGTGCCAGCAGCTTCTCTGGCGGCTCCTATGGCTACACCTTC
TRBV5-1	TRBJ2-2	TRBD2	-	CASSLLAGGPGTGELFF	TGCGCCAGCAGCTTATTAGCGGGAGGGCCGGGCACCGGGGAGCTGTTTTTT
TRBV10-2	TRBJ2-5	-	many	CASRVGETQYF	TGCGCCAGCAGGGTGGGAGAGACCCAGTACTTC
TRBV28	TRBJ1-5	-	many	CAMAGVGNQPQHF	TGTGCCATGGCGGGGGTTGGCAATCAGCCCCAGCATTTT
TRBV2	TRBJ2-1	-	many	CASRRDSSSYNEQFF	TGTGCCAGCAGGCGGGACTCGTCATCCTACAATGAGCAGTTCTTC
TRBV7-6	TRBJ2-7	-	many	CASSSAPGRDEQYF	TGTGCCAGCAGCTCGGCACCCGGGAGAGACGAGCAGTACTTC
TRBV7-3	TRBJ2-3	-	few	CASSLEFWDTQYF	TGTGCCAGCAGCTTAGAGTTTTGGGATACGCAGTATTTT
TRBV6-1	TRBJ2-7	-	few	CASSPREAYEQYF	TGTGCCAGCAGCCCCCGGGAAGCCTACGAGCAGTACTTC
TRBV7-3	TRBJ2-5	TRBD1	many	CASSPDRGETQYF	TGTGCCAGCAGCCCGGACAGGGGGGAGACCCAGTACTTC
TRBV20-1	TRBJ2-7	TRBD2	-	CSARGPSGSSEQYF	TGCAGTGCTAGAGGCCCTAGCGGGAGTAGTGAGCAGTACTTC
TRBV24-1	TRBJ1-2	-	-	CATSVKRGSINYGYTF	TGTGCCACCAGTGTTAAAAGGGGCTCCATAAACTATGGCTACACCTTC
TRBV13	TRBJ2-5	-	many	CASSLRVETQYF	TGTGCCAGCAGCTTACGGGTGGAGACCCAGTACTTC
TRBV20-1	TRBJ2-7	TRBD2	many	CSARVPSGIGMQYF	TGCAGTGCTAGAGTCCCTAGCGGGATCGGGATGCAGTACTTC
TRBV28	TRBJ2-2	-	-	CASRTPNTGEPFF	TGTGCCAGCAGAACCCCTAACACCGGGGAGCCGTTTTTT
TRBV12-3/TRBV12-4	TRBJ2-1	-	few	CASSFAWVNNEQFF	TGTGCCAGCAGTTTTGCGTGGGTTAACAATGAGCAGTTCTTC
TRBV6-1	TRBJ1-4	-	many	CASRLARNNEKLFF	TGTGCCAGCAGACTGGCCAGGAATAATGAAAAACTGTTTTTT
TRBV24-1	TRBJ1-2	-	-	CATSDLSRNYGYTF	TGTGCCACCAGTGATTTGTCCAGGAACTATGGCTACACCTTC
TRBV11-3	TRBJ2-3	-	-	CASSLRDAPEDTQYF	TGTGCCAGCAGCTTACGGGACGCCCCCGAGGATACGCAGTATTTT
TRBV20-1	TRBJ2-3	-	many	CSANRADTQYF	TGCAGTGCTAACAGGGCAGATACGCAGTATTTT
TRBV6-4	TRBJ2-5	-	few	CASSPRSVQETQYF	TGTGCCAGCAGTCCCCGTTCGGTCCAAGAGACCCAGTACTTC
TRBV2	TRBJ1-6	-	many	CASRVLEDSPLHF	TGTGCCAGCAGGGTCCTGGAGGATTCACCCCTCCACTTT
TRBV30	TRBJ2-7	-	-	CAWKRGCEQYF	TGTGCCTGGAAAAGGGGGTGCGAGCAGTACTTC
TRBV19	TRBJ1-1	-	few	CASSPQGYNEDFF	TGTGCCAGTAGTCCACAGGGTTATAATGAGGATTTCTTT
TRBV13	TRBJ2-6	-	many	CASSPTLTQSISGANVLTF	TGTGCCAGCAGCCCTACCTTGACTCAGTCCATTTCTGGGGCCAACGTCCTGACTTTC
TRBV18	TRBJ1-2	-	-	CASSPSGAVTAANYGYTF	TGTGCCAGCTCACCGAGTGGAGCAGTCACAGCAGCTAACTATGGCTACACCTTC